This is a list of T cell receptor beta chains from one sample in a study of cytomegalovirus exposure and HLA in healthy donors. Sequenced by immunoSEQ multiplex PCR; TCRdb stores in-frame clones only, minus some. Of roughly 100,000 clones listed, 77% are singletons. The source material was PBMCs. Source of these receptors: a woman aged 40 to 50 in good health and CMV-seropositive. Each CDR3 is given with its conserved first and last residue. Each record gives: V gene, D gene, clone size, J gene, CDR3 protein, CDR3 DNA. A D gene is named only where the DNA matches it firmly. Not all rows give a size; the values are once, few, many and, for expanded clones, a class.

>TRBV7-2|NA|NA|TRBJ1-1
CASGPGPARAAFF
TGTGCCAGCGGGCCAGGGCCAGCGCGCGCGGCTTTCTTT
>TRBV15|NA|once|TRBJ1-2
CATSRGADYGYTF
TGTGCCACCAGCAGGGGGGCGGACTATGGCTACACCTTC
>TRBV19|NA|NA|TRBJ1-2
CASNSWSGAGYGYTF
TGTGCCAGTAACTCCTGGTCAGGGGCGGGCTATGGCTACACCTTC
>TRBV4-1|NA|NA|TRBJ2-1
CASSQRLVFIDEQFF
TGCGCCAGCAGCCAAAGACTAGTCTTCATTGATGAGCAGTTCTTC
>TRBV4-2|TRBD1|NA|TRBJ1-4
CASSRNRGTNEKLFF
TGTGCCAGCAGCCGAAACAGGGGGACTAATGAAAAACTGTTTTTT
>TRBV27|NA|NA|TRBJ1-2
CASRPTRGAQGYGYTF
TGTGCCAGCAGACCGACCCGGGGGGCGCAGGGCTATGGCTACACCTTC
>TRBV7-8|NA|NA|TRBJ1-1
CASSLAVGEGDTEAFF
TGTGCCAGCAGCTTAGCGGTCGGGGAGGGTGACACTGAAGCTTTCTTT
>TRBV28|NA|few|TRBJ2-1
CASRTTGASSYEQFF
TGTGCCAGCAGGACAACGGGAGCTAGCTCTTATGAGCAGTTCTTC
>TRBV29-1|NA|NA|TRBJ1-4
CSVTDTYEKLFF
TGCAGCGTTACAGACACCTATGAAAAACTGTTTTTT
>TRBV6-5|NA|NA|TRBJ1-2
CASSSQSPDRGYGYTF
TGTGCCAGCAGTTCTCAATCTCCGGACCGGGGCTATGGCTACACCTTC
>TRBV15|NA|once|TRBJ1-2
CATSRASANYGYTF
TGTGCCACCAGCAGAGCTTCCGCTAACTATGGCTACACCTTC
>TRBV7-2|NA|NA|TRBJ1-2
CASSLGAGWDYGYTF
TGTGCCAGCAGCTTAGGGGCGGGTTGGGACTATGGCTACACCTTC
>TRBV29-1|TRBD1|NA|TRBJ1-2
CSVLILPGQGYGYTF
TGCAGCGTTCTAATCCTACCGGGACAGGGCTACGGCTACACCTTC
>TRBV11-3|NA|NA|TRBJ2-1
CASSWGLTAYNEQFF
TGTGCCAGCAGTTGGGGGCTGACCGCCTACAATGAGCAGTTCTTC
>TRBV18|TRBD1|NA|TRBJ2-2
CASSPPTGGNTGELFF
TGTGCCAGCTCACCTCCAACAGGGGGGAACACCGGGGAGCTGTTTTTT
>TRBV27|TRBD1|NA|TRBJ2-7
CASSFGRGLFGHEQYF
TGTGCCAGCAGTTTCGGCAGGGGGCTTTTCGGTCACGAGCAGTACTTC
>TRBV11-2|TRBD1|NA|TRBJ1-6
CASSLVGGNSPLHF
TGTGCCAGCAGCTTAGTAGGGGGCAATTCACCCCTCCACTTT
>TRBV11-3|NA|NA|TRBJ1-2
CASSLTSDYGYTF
TGTGCCAGCAGCTTAACGAGTGACTATGGCTACACCTTC
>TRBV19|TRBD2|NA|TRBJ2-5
CASTPGGLAGVRPETQYF
TGTGCCAGTACCCCCGGCGGCCTAGCGGGGGTTCGACCGGAGACCCAGTACTTC
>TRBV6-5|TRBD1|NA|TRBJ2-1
CASSPTGEGVNEQFF
TGTGCCAGCAGCCCGACAGGGGAAGGGGTCAATGAGCAGTTCTTC